The rows below give T cell receptor beta chains drawn from one sample of a study of vaccination effects on CD4 cells after COVID-19. Libraries were prepared by immunoSEQ multiplex PCR; TCRdb keeps only in-frame clonotypes and omits some of them. Altogether approximately 54,000 clones are present, around 86% being singletons, with the ten largest covering 2% to 3%. These TCRs are of unknown antigen specificity. The input for sequencing was CD4+ T cells from PBMCs cultured with HCoV-229E spike peptides, taken before COVID-19 vaccination. These TCRs come from a human donor who received a COVID-19 vaccine. CDR3s include the opening cysteine and the closing phenylalanine or tryptophan. A D gene is named only where the DNA matches it firmly. Clone size is given for some rows only: seen once, a few or many times, or a class if the clone is expanded.

size,V,J,D,CDR3,DNA
NA,TRBV5-8,TRBJ1-2,NA,CASSPAVSRERYGYTF,TGTGCCAGCAGCCCCGCAGTTAGCAGGGAAAGGTATGGCTACACCTTC
NA,TRBV5-1,TRBJ2-3,NA,CASSLGGGTSSTDTQYF,TGCGCCAGCAGCTTAGGGGGGGGCACCTCTAGCACAGATACGCAGTATTTT
once,TRBV19,TRBJ1-3,NA,CASSTGALLIRAGNTIYF,TGTGCCAGTAGTACCGGAGCGCTTCTCATCCGGGCTGGAAACACCATATATTTT
NA,TRBV2,TRBJ2-3,NA,CASSGQGIVTDTQYF,TGTGCCAGCAGTGGCCAAGGGATCGTTACAGATACGCAGTATTTT
once,TRBV5-4,TRBJ2-3,NA,CASSPGGTTDTQYF,TGTGCCAGCAGCCCCGGTGGGACCACAGATACGCAGTATTTT
NA,TRBV6-5,TRBJ2-1,NA,CASGGNNEQFF,TGTGCCAGCGGGGGAAACAATGAGCAGTTCTTC
NA,TRBV6-1,TRBJ2-4,NA,CASSEKGAKNIQYF,TGTGCCAGCAGTGAAAAGGGGGCCAAAAACATTCAGTACTTC
once,TRBV4-1,TRBJ2-2,NA,CASSQVRGNANTGELFF,TGCGCCAGCAGCCAAGTGCGGGGTAACGCGAACACCGGGGAGCTGTTTTTT
NA,TRBV27,TRBJ1-5,NA,CASSYRGDQPQHF,TGTGCCAGCAGTTATAGGGGTGACCAGCCCCAGCATTTT
NA,TRBV7-9,TRBJ1-2,TRBD1,CASSLAWDRGREGYTF,TGTGCCAGCAGCTTAGCATGGGACAGGGGGCGCGAGGGCTACACCTTC
NA,TRBV9,TRBJ2-5,NA,CASSVDPKETQYF,TGTGCCAGCAGCGTAGACCCTAAAGAGACCCAGTACTTC
NA,TRBV10-1,TRBJ1-1,NA,CASSKDAGTLNTEAFF,TGCGCCAGCAGTAAAGACGCCGGGACCCTGAACACTGAAGCTTTCTTT
NA,TRBV18,TRBJ2-5,TRBD1,CASAPGQIETQYF,TGTGCCAGCGCTCCGGGACAGATAGAGACCCAGTACTTC
NA,TRBV18,TRBJ1-5,NA,CASSPGQSNQPQHF,TGTGCCAGCTCACCCGGACAGTCCAATCAGCCCCAGCATTTT
few,TRBV7-3,TRBJ2-2,TRBD2,CASSSGTSGTGELFF,TGTGCCAGCAGCTCAGGGACTAGCGGAACCGGGGAGCTGTTTTTT
once,TRBV6-5,TRBJ1-6,NA,CASSSYGNSPLHF,TGTGCCAGCAGTTCATACGGGAATTCACCCCTCCACTTT
NA,TRBV20-1,TRBJ1-1,TRBD1,CSGQGSTEAFF,TGCAGTGGACAGGGGAGCACTGAAGCTTTCTTT
once,TRBV5-1,TRBJ2-3,NA,CASSLEVGGTDTQYF,TGCGCCAGCAGCTTGGAGGTCGGGGGCACAGATACGCAGTATTTT
NA,TRBV5-1,TRBJ1-2,NA,CASSLASTGAFNYGYTF,TGCGCCAGCAGCTTGGCCAGTACAGGAGCCTTTAACTATGGCTACACCTTC
NA,TRBV5-1,TRBJ1-1,TRBD1,CASSLDSGGGTEAFF,TGCGCCAGCAGCTTGGACTCAGGGGGCGGAACTGAAGCTTTCTTT
NA,TRBV24-1,TRBJ2-1,TRBD1,CATSEAGQGRNEQFF,TGTGCCACCAGTGAGGCAGGACAGGGGAGGAATGAGCAGTTCTTC
NA,TRBV10-3,TRBJ1-1,TRBD1,CAIRGGTVDTEAFF,TGTGCCATCAGAGGCGGGACAGTGGACACTGAAGCTTTCTTT
NA,TRBV4-1,TRBJ2-5,TRBD2,CASSQDLRGGETQYF,TGCGCCAGCAGCCAAGATCTCCGGGGGGGGGAGACCCAGTACTTC
NA,TRBV24-1,TRBJ2-1,NA,CATSDSTGKSYNEQFF,TGTGCCACCAGTGATTCTACAGGGAAGTCCTACAATGAGCAGTTCTTC
few,TRBV6-2/TRBV6-3,TRBJ2-2,NA,CASSLNGNGELFF,TGTGCCAGCAGCCTAAACGGGAACGGGGAGCTGTTTTTT
NA,TRBV7-9,TRBJ2-5,NA,CASSSVGYQETQYF,TGTGCCAGCAGCTCGGTCGGATACCAAGAGACCCAGTACTTC
once,TRBV7-2,TRBJ2-1,NA,CASSLARNEQFF,TGTGCCAGCAGCCTAGCTCGTAATGAGCAGTTCTTC
NA,TRBV19,TRBJ2-6,TRBD1,CASGDRGSGANVLTF,TGTGCCAGTGGGGACAGGGGGAGTGGGGCCAACGTCCTGACTTTC
NA,TRBV5-1,TRBJ2-5,TRBD2,CASSLGLAGRKSETQYF,TGCGCCAGCAGCTTGGGACTAGCGGGACGCAAGTCGGAGACCCAGTACTTC
NA,TRBV24-1,TRBJ2-3,NA,CATSDPGSASDTQYF,TGTGCCACCAGTGATCCCGGGAGTGCTTCAGATACGCAGTATTTT
few,TRBV2,TRBJ1-1,NA,CASSGGRETEAFF,TGTGCCAGCAGTGGGGGGAGAGAAACTGAAGCTTTCTTT
NA,TRBV19,TRBJ1-1,NA,CASSMTGGYTEAFF,TGTGCCAGTAGTATGACCGGAGGATACACTGAAGCTTTCTTT
NA,TRBV6-5,TRBJ1-1,NA,CASTRTATNTEAFF,TGTGCCAGCACCCGGACAGCCACGAACACTGAAGCTTTCTTT
NA,TRBV19,TRBJ1-1,TRBD1,CASTWDRGNTEAFF,TGTGCCAGCACCTGGGACAGGGGGAACACTGAAGCTTTCTTT
NA,TRBV6-5,TRBJ1-6,TRBD1,CASSPVVGQGSPLHF,TGTGCCAGCAGTCCGGTAGTGGGACAGGGTTCACCCCTCCACTTT
NA,TRBV5-1,TRBJ2-1,TRBD1,CASSPGQGSYNEQFF,TGCGCCAGCAGCCCGGGACAGGGGTCCTACAATGAGCAGTTCTTC
NA,TRBV18,TRBJ1-2,TRBD1,CASSPGTGPGGYTF,TGTGCCAGCTCACCTGGGACAGGGCCAGGGGGCTACACCTTC
few,TRBV30,TRBJ1-2,NA,CAWSSPGNYGYTF,TGTGCCTGGAGTTCCCCAGGGAACTATGGCTACACCTTC
NA,TRBV28,TRBJ1-6,NA,CASTTGRNNSPLHF,TGTGCCAGCACCACAGGGCGGAATAATTCACCCCTCCACTTT
NA,TRBV11-2,TRBJ1-3,NA,CASSPTRDPFGNTIYF,TGTGCCAGCAGCCCAACCAGGGACCCTTTTGGAAACACCATATATTTT
few,TRBV28,TRBJ2-2,NA,CASRLPVNTGELFF,TGTGCCAGCAGGTTGCCCGTGAACACCGGGGAGCTGTTTTTT
NA,TRBV10-1,TRBJ2-1,NA,CASSDVLWGQGEQFF,TGCGCCAGCAGTGATGTTTTGTGGGGTCAGGGGGAGCAGTTCTTC